This TCR beta chain stems from a study of cytomegalovirus exposure and HLA in healthy donors. Turning to the study itself: When about 400 donors were genotyped, about 86% of them were found to fall in the Caucasian-associated ancestry cluster.

The PCR had 60 Vbeta and 13 Jbeta primers. Libraries were prepared by immunoSEQ multiplex PCR; TCRdb keeps only in-frame clonotypes and omits some of them. This sample carries around 100,000 clones, 65% to 80% of them seen once, and the ten largest clones take roughly a tenth. Study-wide results and caveats: Most of the TCR beta V segments (in an earlier analysis) were productive either about 87% or about 30% of the time. A link between a missense DCLRE1C variant and TCR beta V- and J-gene trimming emerged from a later analysis.

The V gene's germline CDR1 is MDHEN and CDR2 SYDVKM. V was shortened by 2 bases and J by 2 bases, with 9 bases between the two germline ends. The CDR3 covers 14 residues. With regard to this clone: Antigen: not known.

The clonotype was recovered from a man aged 45-60 years in good health and CMV-seronegative. The chain carries TRBV28 and TRBJ1-1, with TRBD1 as a possible D gene (5 bases). Sequenced input: PBMCs. CDR3 DNA: TGTGCCAGCAGTTTAGGGACTGGCAACACTGAAGCTTTCTTT. Its translation is CASSLGTGNTEAFF.